Sequencing of this T cell receptor beta chain was carried out in a study of memory CD4+ T cells and cytomegalovirus serostatus. Study-level findings and limits: Median bootstrapped AUC for CMV status was about 0.94 originally, 0.9 to 0.93 US-trained. Of 150 to 200 reported CMV TCRbeta sequences, 55 to 80 were found in memory CD4+ repertoires.

Sequenced by immunoSEQ multiplex PCR; TCRdb stores in-frame clones only, minus some. Among tens of thousands of clones listed, about 73% were seen once. Single viable CD3+CD4+CD8-CD45RO+ cells were sorted as the memory CD4+ T cells. Looked up from germline, CDR1 is LGHNA and CDR2 is YSLEER. Trimming at V came to 4 bases and at J to 5 bases, leaving 9 bases not matched to a gene. CDR3 size: 16 residues. The table lists this clone with a few counts. Antigen unknown. Sequencing was carried out using memory CD4+ T cells from blood. The chain joins TRBV4-3 to TRBJ2-5; 11 bases are shared with TRBD2. The TCR was taken from an adult in good health and CMV-seropositive. The CDR3, as DNA: TGCGCCAGCAGCCGCCTAAACACTAGCGGGAGTGAGACCCAGTACTTC. This codes for CASSRLNTSGSETQYF.